The source of this T cell receptor (beta chain) is a study of blood T cell repertoires in COVID-19. For the study at large: The origin of the acute and convalescent COVID-19 samples was the United States, Italy and Spain. PBMCs, B-cell-depleted T cells, or T cells were the source of the cDNA or gDNA that made up the material.

TCRdb keeps only in-frame clones here, not all; method: immunoSEQ multiplex PCR. The data show under 30,000 clones, approximately 96% seen once. Trimming took 1 base from V and 4 from J, leaving 14 bases between them. The length of the CDR3 is 15 residues. Germline V gene data show CDR1 as GTSNPN and CDR2 as SVGIG (reference sequence). The chain couples TRBV30 to TRBJ1-3; no firm D call. The receptor was derived from a human donor with active COVID-19. The donor label of this sample is uncertain. The sample taken for sequencing was peripheral blood. The CDR3 bases are TGTGCCTGGAGTGGGGTCAGAGCGTCGGGAAACACCATATATTTT. Its protein is CAWSGVRASGNTIYF.